The text below deals with one T cell receptor beta chain. This clone's antigen is unknown. The record has no base qualities; no much larger clone is one base away. This record comes from a study of blood T cell repertoires in COVID-19 (TCRdb year 2020). About the full investigation: The collaborator samples originated in the United States, Italy and Spain and spanned the acute and convalescent phases of COVID-19. Where HLA class I and class II types were available, the types were taken from metadata supplied by the sample provider, not from assay-based typing. The repertoires were made available in a free public database intended to serve as a resource for research on the immune response to SARS-CoV-2. Nearly every sample came with metadata listing a de-identified subject ID, COVID-19 status, age in years and sex. Deeply sampled blood TCRbeta repertoires from subjects exposed to, actively infected with, or recovered from COVID-19 were included in the dataset. The material from the prospective study consisted of cDNA or gDNA derived from T cells, B-cell-depleted T cells, or PBMCs. Samples came from the ongoing ImmuneRACE study (first 160 participants) plus 1,254 subjects from 6 global collaborators. The research as a whole found: The amount of clinical and demographic metadata varied by source and participant and was provided uncurated.

In the prospective study, participants were roughly 18 to 90 years old, resided in under 30 geographic areas of the United States, and were enrolled through a virtual design. To assign participants to cohorts, the prospective study relied on clinical history that participants themselves reported in a screening survey and a study questionnaire. Each participant in the prospective study had whole blood, serum and a nasopharyngeal or oropharyngeal swab collected by mobile phlebotomists. Over an approximately 2-month period, participants in the prospective study had the option of providing additional blood draws and questionnaires. Before DNA extraction, prospective study blood samples were shipped either frozen or at room temperature. TCRbeta CDR3 regions were amplified from genomic DNA by means of the immunoSEQ Assay, a bias-controlled multiplex PCR. As for the authors' bioinformatics: Nucleated cell counts per sample were estimated from amplification of reference gene primers within the assay. To quantify the absolute abundance of each unique TCRbeta CDR3 rearrangement, sequence reads were collapsed and filtered. For each sample, productive Simpson clonality was calculated by taking the square root of Simpson's diversity index across productive rearrangements. TCRdb took over this immuneACCESS table, retaining in-frame rearrangements with V and J assigned. Such tables are incomplete; in checked studies, under half of the missing clones stem from an unresolved V gene, and the remainder is unexplained. V and J calls and clone size are copied from that table; D and trimming were computed from the DNA. Within this sample are 200,000 or so clones, with 80% to 90% of them counted one time only. The biggest ten clones account for around 3.5% of the sample.

The TCR originated in a middle-aged woman with acute COVID-19. Sequencing used PBMCs or T cells enriched from blood (not recorded which).

The sequenced DNA: TGTGCCAGCAGCATTAACAGGGGAGTTGAGACCCAGTACTTC. The translation is CASSINRGVETQYF. The chain is assembled from TRBV25-1 and TRBJ2-5; TRBD1 lines up with 7 middle nucleotides. According to the germline V gene, CDR1 reads MGHDK and CDR2 reads SYGVNS. CDR3 length: 14 amino acids, cysteine to phenylalanine. Just CDR3 DNA is preserved here, 42 bases in frame from base 1. The germline V and J ends show losses of 6 bases and 5 bases respectively, and no gene match explains 9 bases of the junction.